This TCR beta chain was retrieved from a study of response to subunit inactivated influenza vaccine. Study-level findings and limits: Few new T cells, the authors suggested, are recruited by each seasonal influenza vaccination.

CDR1 is SNHLY and CDR2 is FYNNEI in the germline V gene. Trimming took 8 bases from V and 4 from J; bases not matched to a gene: 17. The CDR3 length is 18 residues. About this clonotype itself: Its specificity is not known.

TCRdb re-called the RT-PCR reads with MiXCR, one entry per CDR3 protein. Of 650,000 to 850,000 distinct CDR3 sequences in the sample, more than 11% were seen once. The chain recombines TRBV2 with TRBJ2-2; 9 bases match TRBD2. The sequence derives from a man aged 50 to 60 who received an inactivated influenza vaccine. The sample was PBMCs from blood, taken 14 days before vaccination. The CDR3 here is CASCPTLRGGLVTGELFF. The CDR3 DNA follows: TGTGCCAGCTGCCCGACTTTGCGGGGGGGCCTGGTCACCGGGGAGCTGTTTTTT.